What follows describes a single T cell receptor (beta chain). Which antigen it targets is not known. There are no base qualities to consult, and no much larger clone falls within one base. TCR CDR3 regions were amplified from genomic DNA by multiplex PCR using the deep immunoSEQ assay. Genomic DNA extracted from each cell subset was distributed evenly over all wells of several immunoSEQ 96-well plates, and each plate served as one replicate. For sorted subsets, each replicate PCR was loaded with approximately 0.2 ug genomic DNA, equivalent to about 30,000 T cell genomes. Purified libraries were measured with a Qubit 3.0 fluorometer, size-checked on a Bioanalyzer 2100, and measured again with the KAPA Library Quantification kit. Every immunoSEQ 96-well plate was sequenced on a dedicated single-read 150-cycle Illumina NextSeq 550 flow cell. In the paper's pipeline: Because the immunoSEQ output held only junctional sequences and lacked quality scores, the filtering could not match the filtering applied to full-length reads. To assign V/J genes and CDR3, sequences were annotated using PyIR, a Python wrapper for IgBLAST v1.9, with IMGT germline references. Reads were removed for weak V/J assignments (E-value above 1e-6), missing CDR3, stop codons, out-of-frame junctions, or ambiguous translated residues. A V3J clonotype was defined by an identical inferred V gene, J gene, and CDR3 amino acid sequence. Percentage overlap between repertoires was computed as shared unique clonotypes divided by the size of the smaller repertoire. Three approaches were used to assess repertoire richness: RTK rarefaction, the Chao1 estimator, and Recon v2.1 estimates of unobserved clonotypes. Generation probabilities for all TCRbeta clonotypes obtained by the gDNA method from a few donors were computed using OLGA. This is the immuneACCESS table as TCRdb keeps it, with only in-frame sequences that have V and J called. A part of the clones is gone; compared with another copy, unresolved V genes explain less than half, and the rest is unexplained. V and J calls and clone size come straight from that table; D and trimming were deduced from the DNA. The sample table shows around 2,100,000 clones, and about 94% are seen once. The ten largest clones capture under 1.5% of the sample.

This record belongs to a study of shared clonotypes between healthy human individuals (dated by TCRdb to 2020 to 2022). About the full investigation: The cohort included three men and a couple of women between 18 and 49 years of age. Per donor, three plates each were used for CD4 naive and CD4 memory, two for CD8 naive, and one for CD8 memory. Each donor's leukapheresis produced roughly between roughly 0.85 and 9.5 billion PBMCs. Libraries were prepared and TCR repertoires were sequenced by different laboratories using diverse techniques, in order to increase sequencing depth and limit assay-specific biases. Blood TCR repertoires of about five healthy adults were deeply sequenced to estimate repertoire size and the extent of clonotype sharing between individuals. Study-level results and caveats: When a handful of donors were compared, the shared fraction of clonotypes was around 5% for naive CD4, 3% to 4% for naive CD8, 2% to 2.5% for memory CD4, and 0.4% for memory CD8. Larger estimated clonotype richness was generally found for naive subsets than for memory subsets. Sampling was restricted to blood, and TCR repertoires in tissues likely differ from the TCR repertoires found in blood. The small number of donors limited the genetic and exposure-history diversity represented. Even with the large sequencing depth, rarefaction of the sorted-subset datasets indicated that sequencing was incomplete. Based on pairwise subsampling, the degree of clonotype sharing among donors was expected to be affected by sequencing depth. Compared with non-shared clonotypes, the clonotypes found in all four sorted-subset donors had higher generation probabilities.

CD8 naive samples were CD45RO-negative cells positively selected for CCR7, giving a CD45RA+CCR7+ population that excluded TemRA cells. The donors were healthy, HIV-negative adults who had no recently reported acute infections or vaccinations. Every donor was a Caucasian adult residing in Nashville, Tennessee, USA. Blood was collected by leukapheresis, and PBMCs were isolated by Ficoll-Histopaque density gradient centrifugation and then cryopreserved in liquid nitrogen vapor phase. Analytical flow cytometry was used to check the purity and quantity of each magnetically sorted T cell population. From each sorted fraction, genomic DNA was isolated and quantified by UV absorbance on a Nanodrop 2000c. In the germline V gene (reference sequence), CDR1 corresponds to LNHNV and CDR2 to YYDKDF. V loses 1 base at its end and J loses 0 bases; junction bases beyond the gene matches: 3. The CDR3, cysteine through phenylalanine, is 15 amino acids long. Kept here is only the CDR3 DNA, which spans 45 bases and is read in frame from base 1.

This receptor was identified in a man aged 18 to 29 in good health. Recombination joined TRBV15 with TRBJ2-7, with 7 central nucleotides matching TRBD2. The sample consisted of naive CD8+ T cells sorted from blood. The intended sense of this specimen's cell subset or site label: CD45RA+CCR7+. The sequenced DNA is TGTGCCACCAGCAGAGCCAGCGGGAACTCCTACGAGCAGTACTTC. Translated, this gives CATSRASGNSYEQYF.